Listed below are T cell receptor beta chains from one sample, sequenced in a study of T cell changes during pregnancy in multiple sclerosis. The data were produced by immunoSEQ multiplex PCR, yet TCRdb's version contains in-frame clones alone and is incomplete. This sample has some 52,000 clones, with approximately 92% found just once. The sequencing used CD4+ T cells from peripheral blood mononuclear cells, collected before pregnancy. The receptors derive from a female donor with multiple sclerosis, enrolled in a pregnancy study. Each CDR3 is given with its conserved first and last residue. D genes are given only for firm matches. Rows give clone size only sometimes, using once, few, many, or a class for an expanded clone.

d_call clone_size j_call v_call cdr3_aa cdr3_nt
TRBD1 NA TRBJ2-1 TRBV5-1 CASSFGQGNYNEQFF TGCGCCAGCAGCTTTGGACAGGGGAACTACAATGAGCAGTTCTTC
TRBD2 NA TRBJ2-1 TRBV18 CASSPGLAGEGSSYNEQFF TGTGCCAGCTCTCCGGGACTAGCGGGAGAAGGGAGCTCCTACAATGAGCAGTTCTTC
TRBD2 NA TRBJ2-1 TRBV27 CASSYVGGRGKGYNEQFF TGTGCCAGCAGTTACGTAGGCGGGAGGGGAAAGGGCTACAATGAGCAGTTCTTC
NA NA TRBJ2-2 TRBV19 CASSMKGTTNTGELFF TGTGCCAGTAGTATGAAAGGGACAACGAACACCGGGGAGCTGTTTTTT
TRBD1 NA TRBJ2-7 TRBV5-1 CASSALQGNSYEQYF TGCGCCAGCAGCGCACTACAGGGGAACTCCTACGAGCAGTACTTC
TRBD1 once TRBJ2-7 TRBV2 CASSEQPGQGSEQYF TGTGCCAGCAGTGAGCAACCGGGACAGGGTAGCGAGCAGTACTTC
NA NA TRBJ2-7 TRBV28 CASSRTYYEQYF TGTGCCAGCAGCCGTACATACTACGAGCAGTACTTC
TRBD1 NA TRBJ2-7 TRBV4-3 CANSEGTGIDEQYF TGCGCCAACTCAGAGGGGACAGGGATCGACGAGCAGTACTTC
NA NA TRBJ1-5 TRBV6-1 CAVQGNQPQHF TGTGCCGTTCAGGGCAATCAGCCCCAGCATTTT
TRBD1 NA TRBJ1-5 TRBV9 CASSEGTGPTRAQHF TGTGCCAGCAGCGAGGGGACAGGGCCCACTAGGGCCCAGCATTTT
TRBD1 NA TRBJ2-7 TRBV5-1 CASSPRDRGYEQYF TGCGCCAGCAGTCCCCGGGACAGGGGCTACGAGCAGTACTTC
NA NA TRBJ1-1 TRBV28 CASSLEHPPEAFF TGTGCCAGCAGTTTGGAGCACCCCCCTGAAGCTTTCTTT
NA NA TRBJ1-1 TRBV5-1 CASSLIVGGNTEAFF TGCGCCAGCAGCTTGATTGTAGGGGGAAACACTGAAGCTTTCTTT
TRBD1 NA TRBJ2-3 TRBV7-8 CASSFLRDRVGDTQYF TGTGCCAGCAGCTTTCTCCGGGACAGGGTAGGGGATACGCAGTATTTT
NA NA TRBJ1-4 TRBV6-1 CASSEAGEGEKLFF TGTGCCAGCAGTGAAGCAGGGGAAGGTGAAAAACTGTTTTTT
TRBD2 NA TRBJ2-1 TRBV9 CASRGEGYNEQFF TGTGCCAGCCGAGGGGAGGGTTACAATGAGCAGTTCTTC
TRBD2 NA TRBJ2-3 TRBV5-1 CASSLGISGRGTDTQYF TGCGCCAGCAGCTTGGGAATTAGCGGGAGAGGGACAGATACGCAGTATTTT
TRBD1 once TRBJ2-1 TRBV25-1 CASSDPDRGFHNEQFF TGTGCCAGCAGTGATCCGGACAGGGGATTCCACAATGAGCAGTTCTTC
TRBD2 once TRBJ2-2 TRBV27 CASSLSSGRASAGELFF TGTGCCAGCAGTTTGAGTAGCGGGAGGGCCTCGGCCGGGGAGCTGTTTTTT
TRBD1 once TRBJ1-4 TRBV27 CASSGQGLNEKLFF TGTGCCAGCAGTGGACAGGGTTTAAATGAAAAACTGTTTTTT
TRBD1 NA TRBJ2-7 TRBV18 CASSPGDRANYEQYF TGTGCCAGCTCACCGGGGGACAGGGCTAATTACGAGCAGTACTTC
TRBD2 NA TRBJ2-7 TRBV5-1 CASSTLSGSDPYEQYF TGCGCCAGCAGCACTCTTAGCGGGAGCGACCCCTACGAGCAGTACTTC
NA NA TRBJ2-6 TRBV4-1 CASSQDVFAGGRGSGANVLTF TGCGCCAGCAGCCAAGACGTTTTCGCCGGGGGGCGAGGATCTGGGGCCAACGTCCTGACTTTC
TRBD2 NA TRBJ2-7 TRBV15 CATSRVGGGYEQYF TGTGCCACCAGCAGAGTGGGGGGGGGCTACGAGCAGTACTTC
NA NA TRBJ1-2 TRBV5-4 CAVDSLYGYTF TGTGCCGTAGACAGCCTCTATGGCTACACCTTC
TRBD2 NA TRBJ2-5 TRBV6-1 CASSAGTSGRAIETQYF TGTGCCAGCAGTGCCGGGACTAGCGGGAGGGCCATAGAGACCCAGTACTTC
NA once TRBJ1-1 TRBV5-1 CASSSLGVGTEAFF TGCGCCAGCAGCTCGCTGGGAGTAGGCACTGAAGCTTTCTTT
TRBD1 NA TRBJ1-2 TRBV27 CASSLTGTRRYGYTF TGTGCCAGCAGTTTGACAGGGACGAGACGCTATGGCTACACCTTC
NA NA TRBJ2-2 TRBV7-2 CASSLTQTNGELFF TGTGCCAGCAGCTTAACTCAGACAAACGGGGAGCTGTTTTTT
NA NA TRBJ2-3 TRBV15 CATSREGGDTQYF TGTGCCACCAGCAGAGAAGGAGGGGATACGCAGTATTTT
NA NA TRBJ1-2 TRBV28 CASSLLADSLNYGYTF TGTGCCAGCAGTTTGCTGGCCGACAGCCTTAACTATGGCTACACCTTC
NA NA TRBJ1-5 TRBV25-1 CASSGPFSNQPQHF TGTGCCAGCAGTGGGCCATTTAGCAATCAGCCCCAGCATTTT
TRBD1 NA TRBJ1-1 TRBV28 CASSSGQAEAFF TGTGCCAGCAGTTCGGGACAGGCCGAAGCTTTCTTT
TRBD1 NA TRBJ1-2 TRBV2 CATSTGEDYGYTF TGTGCCACCTCGACAGGGGAGGACTATGGCTACACCTTC
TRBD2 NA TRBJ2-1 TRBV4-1 CASSQVASGEGGNEQFF TGCGCCAGCAGCCAAGTCGCTAGCGGGGAGGGGGGCAATGAGCAGTTCTTC
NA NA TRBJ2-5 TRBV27 CASKPSRAGPETQYF TGTGCCAGCAAACCCTCTAGGGCAGGGCCAGAGACCCAGTACTTC
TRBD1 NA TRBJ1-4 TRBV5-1 CASTQEGTGPEKLFF TGCGCCAGCACCCAAGAGGGGACAGGGCCTGAAAAACTGTTTTTT
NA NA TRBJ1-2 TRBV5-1 CASSFSGGALYGYTF TGCGCCAGCAGCTTTTCGGGGGGCGCCCTCTATGGCTACACCTTC
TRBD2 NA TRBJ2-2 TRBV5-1 CASSLGPSGDPGTGELFF TGCGCCAGCAGCTTGGGTCCTAGCGGGGACCCAGGCACCGGGGAGCTGTTTTTT
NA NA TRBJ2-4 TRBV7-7 CASSPRGYESNIQYF TGTGCCAGCAGCCCCCGGGGATATGAGTCAAACATTCAGTACTTC
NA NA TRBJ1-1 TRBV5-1 CASSPDGRGIAEAYF TGCGCCAGCAGCCCCGATGGACGGGGTATCGCTGAAGCTTACTTT